Included here is one T cell receptor (beta chain) sequence, with context. What antigen it recognizes has not been identified. No qualities accompany the bases; no much larger clone lies one base away. Ficoll-Paque density gradient centrifugation was used to isolate PBMCs. V has 5 bases trimmed and J has 6 bases trimmed; junction bases matching no gene number 3. The CDR3 runs 12 residues from the cysteine to the phenylalanine. Only CDR3 DNA remains: 36 bases, in frame from the first base. This record belongs to a study of T-cell memory formation after mild COVID-19 (dated by TCRdb to 2020 to 2023). Describing the broader study: TCR sequence clusters from the two donors were found to be largely donor specific. In a couple of donors, T-cell clones that expanded and contracted after mild COVID-19 were tracked by sequencing TCRalpha and TCRbeta repertoires over time. The cohort was made up of two young adult volunteers, one female and one male, who were previously healthy.

Overall study results and their limits: The detection of some responding clones in pre-infection memory suggests that pre-existing cross-reactive memory T cells joined the SARS-CoV-2 response. Whether the second-wave clones peaking on day 37 were SARS-CoV-2 specific was not confirmed. Only a couple of mild cases were covered in the study, and larger cohorts including severe cases with pre-infection samples were considered necessary. Contracting CD4+ clones appeared mostly in the CM and EM memory subsets, whereas CD8+ clones were enriched in EMRA. Clones contracting from day 15 to 85 had balanced CD4/CD8 phenotypes, while a second wave expanding from day 15 to 37 was biased towards CD4+.

Reads for this sample came from an Illumina NovaSeq 6000. Using 5'RACE with constant-segment primers, TCRalpha and TCRbeta cDNA libraries were constructed, with sample barcodes and unique molecular identifiers added in the process. Trizol reagent was used to extract RNA from every sample. Library amplification was performed in two PCR steps, and a second sample barcode and Illumina TruSeq adapters were introduced in the second step. The libraries were sequenced on an Illumina NovaSeq using 2 x 150 bp paired-end reads. The paper's processing steps were these. The reads were demultiplexed and collapsed into UMI-guided consensus sequences using migec v1.2.7. Using mixcr v2.1.11, UMI consensuses were aligned to TRA and TRB V and J templates and then assembled into clonotypes. Expanded or contracted clonotypes were those called significant by both edgeR and NoisET, with noise models trained on biological replicates. For edgeR calls, the thresholds were a false discovery rate-adjusted p below 0.01 and a log2 fold-change of 1. PCA with hierarchical clustering of max-normalized trajectories of the 1000 most abundant clonotypes was used as exploratory dynamics analysis. Separately sequenced CD4+ and CD8+ repertoires were used to assign a CD4 or CD8 phenotype to each responding clone. Using fastp at Q25 and MiXCR, TCRdb reprocessed the public reads and kept productive beta chains. Each record represents a unique CDR3 protein, reported with the most common genes and DNA among its rows. TCRdb's processing, not the study's, gives the V and J calls here. This sample holds 450,000 to 650,000 distinct CDR3 sequences; about a fifth were observed only once. Of the sample, approximately 8.4% is held by the ten largest clones.

Recombination joined TRBV12-3 or TRBV12-4 with TRBJ1-2; 7 bases in the middle match TRBD1. The source material was PBMCs or a T cell subset sorted from them (not recorded which). This TCR derives from an adult woman who had mild COVID-19 (a few samples of this study predate the infection). The sample titles of this study are shuffled in the database, so cell type and time point are left out; the donor was told from shared clones. The DNA reads as follows: TGTGCCAGCAGTGCACAGGGGAATGGCTACACCTTC. Its amino acids are CASSAQGNGYTF.